This note documents a single TCR beta chain sequence. Germline CDR1 reads SGDLS; CDR2 reads YYNGEE. This CDR3 is 15 amino acids long. Between the trimmed V and J ends, which lost 0 bases and 5 bases, there was a span of 14 bases. The entry originates in a study of T cell responses to AZD1222 COVID-19 vaccine. Generated by immunoSEQ multiplex PCR, the TCRdb table keeps only in-frame clones and is missing some. The table lists 150,000 or so clones, under 95% of them singletons. This receptor was obtained from an adult in good health. This sample comprised peripheral blood, obtained on day 0 of AZD1222 vaccination. This rearrangement joins TRBV9 to TRBJ1-1; no firm D call. The CDR3 nucleotides read TGTGCCAGCAGCGTAGGGACTGGAGGGATTACTGAAGCTTTCTTT. Translated: CASSVGTGGITEAFF.